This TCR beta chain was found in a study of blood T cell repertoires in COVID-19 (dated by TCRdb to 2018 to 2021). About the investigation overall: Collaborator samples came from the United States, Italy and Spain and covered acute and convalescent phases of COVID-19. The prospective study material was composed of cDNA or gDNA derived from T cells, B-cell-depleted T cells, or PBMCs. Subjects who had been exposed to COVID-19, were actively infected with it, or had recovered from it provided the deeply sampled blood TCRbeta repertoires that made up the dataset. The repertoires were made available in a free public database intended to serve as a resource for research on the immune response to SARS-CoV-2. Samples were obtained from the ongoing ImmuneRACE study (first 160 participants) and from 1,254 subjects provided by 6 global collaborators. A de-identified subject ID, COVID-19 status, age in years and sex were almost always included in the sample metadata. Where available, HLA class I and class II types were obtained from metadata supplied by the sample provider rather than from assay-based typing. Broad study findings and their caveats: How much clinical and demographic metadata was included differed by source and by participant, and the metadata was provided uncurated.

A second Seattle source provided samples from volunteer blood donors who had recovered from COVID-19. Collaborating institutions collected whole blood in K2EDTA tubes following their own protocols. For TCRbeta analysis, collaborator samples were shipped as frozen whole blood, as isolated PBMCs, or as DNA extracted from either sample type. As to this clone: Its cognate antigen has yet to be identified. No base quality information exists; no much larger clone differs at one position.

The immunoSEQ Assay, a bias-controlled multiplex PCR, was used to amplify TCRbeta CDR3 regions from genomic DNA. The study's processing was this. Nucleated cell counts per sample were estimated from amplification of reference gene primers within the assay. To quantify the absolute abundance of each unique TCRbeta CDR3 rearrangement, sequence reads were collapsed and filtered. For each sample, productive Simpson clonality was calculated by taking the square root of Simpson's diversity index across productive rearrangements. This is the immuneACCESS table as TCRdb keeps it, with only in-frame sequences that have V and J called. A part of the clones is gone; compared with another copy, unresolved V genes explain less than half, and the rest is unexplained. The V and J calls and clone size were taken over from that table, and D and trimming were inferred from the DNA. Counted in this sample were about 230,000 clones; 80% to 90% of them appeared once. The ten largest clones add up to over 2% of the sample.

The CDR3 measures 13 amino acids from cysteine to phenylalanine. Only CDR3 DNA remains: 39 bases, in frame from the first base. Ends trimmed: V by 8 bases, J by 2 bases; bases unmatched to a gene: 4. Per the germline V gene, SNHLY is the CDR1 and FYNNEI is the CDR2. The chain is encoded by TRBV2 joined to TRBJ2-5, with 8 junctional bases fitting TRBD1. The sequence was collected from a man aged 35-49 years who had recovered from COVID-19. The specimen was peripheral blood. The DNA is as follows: TGTGCCAGCCAGGGGGCCTGGCAAGAGACCCAGTACTTC. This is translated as CASQGAWQETQYF.